The 24 T cell receptor beta chains below were found in one sample sequenced in a study of cytomegalovirus exposure and HLA in healthy donors (TCRdb year 2017). The library was generated by the immunoSEQ multiplex PCR assay. The multiplex PCR relied on a mix of 60 forward primers for TCR Vbeta segments and 13 reverse primers for TCR Jbeta segments. This immuneACCESS table, as held by TCRdb, lists in-frame sequences with V and J called but not all clones. Of the missing ones, under half trace to an unresolved V gene in checked studies; the others have no known cause. Within this sample are about 94,000 clones, with around 73% of them counted one time only. Less than 0.95% of the sample is taken by the ten largest. Sequencing was carried out using PBMCs. These receptor sequences come from a woman in her sixties in good health and CMV-seronegative.

On this clone: This sample includes further DNA sequences coding for the same CDR3. CDR3 nucleotides: TGTGCCAGCAGCTTAGGAACAGGGCTCGGTAAGCAGTACTTC. It is translated as CASSLGTGLGKQYF. The chain links TRBV7-6 to TRBJ2-7, with a tentative D call TRBD1 (6 bases). Trimming removed 1 base at V and 8 bases at J, with 15 bases between. Germline V gives CDR1 SGHVS, CDR2 FNYEAQ. The CDR3 spans 14 residues.

The chain combines TRBV6-5 with TRBJ2-5; 10 nucleotides line up with TRBD2. J was trimmed by 4 bases and V by 5 bases; bases with no gene match: 1. The CDR3 is made up of 13 amino acids. Germline-derived CDR1 and CDR2 are MNHEY and SVGAGI. The CDR3 DNA reads as TGTGCCAGCAGTCGACTAGCGGGAGAGACCCAGTACTTC. This gives the protein CASSRLAGETQYF.

V gene TRBV28 combines with J gene TRBJ1-2, with D hard to call. V was cut by 6 bases and J by 4 bases, with 9 bases left in between. This CDR3 is built from 12 residues. Germline V gene lookup returns CDR1 MDHEN and CDR2 SYDVKM. CDR3 nucleotides: TGTGCCAGCAGCCTAAGCGGCTATGGCTACACCTTC. Translated: CASSLSGYGYTF.

V gene TRBV10-3 combines with J gene TRBJ2-5; tentative D call: TRBD2 (5 bases). The germline V and J ends were trimmed by 3 bases and 4 bases, with 6 bases remaining between them. Looked up from germline, CDR1 is ENHRY and CDR2 is SYGVKD. The CDR3 loop spans 12 amino acids. The CDR3: CAISEEGETQYF. DNA of the CDR3: TGTGCCATCAGTGAAGAGGGAGAGACCCAGTACTTC.

V and J are TRBV4-3 and TRBJ2-3, with a possible D match to TRBD2 (5 bases). Germline loops: CDR1 LGHNA, CDR2 YSLEER. V was cut by 0 bases and J by 0 bases, with 7 bases left in between. This CDR3 region has 15 residues. The DNA of the CDR3 is TGCGCCAGCAGCCAAGAGCGGAGGAGCACAGATACGCAGTATTTT. This translates into CASSQERRSTDTQYF.

This chain links TRBV7-2 with TRBJ2-3; 7 bases align to TRBD2. CDR1 is SGHTA and CDR2 is FQGNSA in the germline V gene. Trimming cost V 9 bases and J 5 bases; bases outside gene matches: 11. The CDR3 covers 14 residues. CDR3 sequence (DNA): TGTGCCAGTACCAGGCGGGAGTGGGGAGATACGCAGTATTTT. It yields the protein CASTRREWGDTQYF.

The chain links TRBV15 to TRBJ1-2; no clear D gene. V was shortened by 3 bases and J by 6 bases, with 17 bases between the two germline ends. In germline, CDR1 is LNHNV, CDR2 YYDKDF (reference sequence). The CDR3 consists of 15 residues. Written as DNA, the CDR3 is TGTGCCACCAGCAGTGCACTCGAGGAACCGAATGGCTACACCTTC. Translating it yields CATSSALEEPNGYTF.

The gene calls are TRBV4-3 and TRBJ2-3; a possible D gene is TRBD2 (7 bases). Germline loops: CDR1 LGHNA, CDR2 YSLEER. V was clipped by 1 base and J by 7 bases, with 18 bases between them. The CDR3 extends over 16 amino acids. The CDR3 nucleotides read TGCGCCAGCAGCCAAGGACTGAGGGGGAGGGCCTATACGCAGTATTTT. Translation: CASSQGLRGRAYTQYF.

This clone showed up just once. This rearrangement joins TRBV18 to TRBJ2-1; 13 nucleotides align to TRBD2. V gave up 3 bases and J gave up 8 bases; unmatched junction bases: 13. There are 18 residues in the CDR3. CDR1 is KGHSH and CDR2 is LQKENI in the germline V gene. The CDR3: CASSPRGPTSGGAHEQFF. The DNA of the CDR3 is TGTGCCAGCTCACCGCGGGGTCCAACTAGCGGGGGGGCCCATGAGCAGTTCTTC.

This clone was counted a few times. The rearrangement links TRBV2 to TRBJ2-7, with 8 bases matching TRBD2. V gave up 10 bases and J gave up 2 bases; unmatched junction bases: 7. CDR1 is SNHLY, CDR2 FYNNEI, per germline. This CDR3 has 13 amino acids. This CDR3 is CATVSGKTYEQYF. In nucleotides, the CDR3 is TGTGCCACCGTTAGCGGGAAGACCTACGAGCAGTACTTC.

The chain has TRBV7-2 and TRBJ1-5; D might be TRBD1 (6 bases). From germline, CDR1 is SGHTA and CDR2 FQGNSA. The V end lost 5 bases, the J end lost 6 bases, and 17 bases lay between the germline ends. The CDR3 runs to 15 residues. The CDR3, as DNA: TGTGCCAGCAGCCCCCTAGGGGGGGCGGGTCAGCCCCAGCATTTT. Encoded protein: CASSPLGGAGQPQHF.

This clone was recorded a few times. The chain joins TRBV6-5 to TRBJ1-2, with D perhaps TRBD1 (6 bases). The CDR3 length is 15 residues. Trimming stripped 5 bases from V and 5 bases from J, with 18 bases between. CDR1 and CDR2 (germline): MNHEY, SVGAGI. CDR3 loop: CASSIGGVGEYGYTF. CDR3 nucleotides: TGTGCCAGCAGTATAGGGGGGGTGGGGGAATATGGCTACACCTTC.

The chain is built from TRBV6-1 and TRBJ2-5; D is perhaps TRBD2 (6 bases). V was shortened by 1 base and J by 4 bases, with 10 bases between the two germline ends. The CDR3 runs 14 residues. The germline CDR1 and CDR2 sequences are MNHNS and SASEGT. The CDR3 loop is CASSEGRVPETQYF. CDR3 DNA sequence: TGTGCCAGCAGTGAAGGGAGGGTTCCAGAGACCCAGTACTTC.

This sequence joins TRBV29-1 and TRBJ2-7, with 8 positions matching TRBD2. Germline V lookup: CDR1 SQVTM, CDR2 ANQGSEA. Germline trimming cut 4 bases from V and 2 bases from J; bases unmatched to any gene: 7. The CDR3 runs to 14 residues. CDR3 residues: CSVVPAGAPYEQYF. As DNA, the CDR3 is TGCAGCGTTGTCCCAGCGGGGGCCCCCTACGAGCAGTACTTC.

V is TRBV29-1 and J is TRBJ2-1, with D possibly being TRBD2 (5 bases). The V gene lost 2 bases and the J gene lost 6 bases, with 11 bases spanning the gap. CDR1 and CDR2 from the germline V gene are SQVTM and ANQGSEA. CDR3 length: 13 residues. CDR3 DNA sequence: TGCAGCGTTGAAACAGCTCGGGGCAATGAGCAGTTCTTC. Translated: CSVETARGNEQFF.

This clone has only a few counts. The chain combines TRBV27 with TRBJ1-1, with 7 bases matching TRBD1. CDR3 length equals 15 residues. With 6 bases clipped from V and 4 bases from J, the junction kept 11 bases outside the gene matches. Per germline, CDR1 MNHEY and CDR2 SMNVEV (reference sequence). CDR3 in amino acids: CASRTTGAASTEAFF. The CDR3 nucleotides read TGTGCCAGCAGAACTACAGGGGCCGCGTCCACTGAAGCTTTCTTT.

This clone was counted a single time. J is TRBJ1-4 and V is TRBV19; maybe TRBD1 (6 bases). CDR1 and CDR2 (germline): LNHDA, SQIVND (reference sequence). V was cut by 6 bases and J by 11 bases, with 13 bases left in between. The CDR3 has 12 amino acids. In DNA, the CDR3 is TGTGCCAGTAGCCCTCAGGGGAAGAAACTGTTTTTT. Its translation: CASSPQGKKLFF.

The CDR3, as DNA: TGTGCCAGCAGGATCGGGACTAGCGGGAGTTTTGGGCGAGAGACCCAGTACTTC. It is translated as CASRIGTSGSFGRETQYF. The chain has TRBV28 and TRBJ2-5; 14 bases fit TRBD2. From germline, CDR1 is MDHEN and CDR2 SYDVKM. With 6 bases clipped from V and 4 bases from J, the junction kept 13 bases outside the gene matches. CDR3 size: 18 residues.

The genes are TRBV5-4 and TRBJ2-3; the D gene is possibly TRBD2 (5 bases). V was trimmed by 3 bases and J by 0 bases, leaving 11 bases between them. CDR3 length: 15 amino acids. Germline CDR1 is SGHNT and CDR2 is YYREEE (reference sequence). The CDR3 spells CASSWAAGSTDTQYF. In nucleotides, the CDR3 is TGTGCCAGCAGCTGGGCCGCGGGTAGCACAGATACGCAGTATTTT.

This clone was counted a few times. The CDR3 reads CASSRSGTGGGGLFF. The CDR3 DNA sequence: TGTGCCAGCAGTCGTAGCGGGACAGGGGGCGGAGGCCTGTTTTTT. This rearrangement joins TRBV2 to TRBJ1-4; 12 bases line up with TRBD1. Trimming at V came to 5 bases and at J to 14 bases, leaving 12 bases not matched to a gene. The CDR3 is made up of 15 amino acids. In germline, CDR1 is SNHLY, CDR2 FYNNEI.

This chain uses TRBV27 with TRBJ2-5; D is uncertain. The J call is in doubt because the DNA end fits TRBJ2-7 better. Germline CDR1 reads MNHEY; CDR2 reads SMNVEV (reference sequence). The CDR3 is made up of 12 amino acids. In nucleotides, the CDR3 is TGTGCCAGCAGTCCACGTCTCCACGAGCAGTACTTC. Translation: CASSPRLHEQYF.

This rearrangement joins TRBV6-5 to TRBJ1-4; tentatively, D is TRBD1 (5 bases). The length of the CDR3 is 14 residues. Germline V gene sequence: CDR1 MNHEY, CDR2 SVGAGI. V was cut by 6 bases and J by 8 bases, with 16 bases left in between. CDR3 sequence reads: CASRRTTGGEKLFF. The CDR3 coding sequence is TGTGCCAGCAGACGGACAACCGGCGGCGAAAAACTGTTTTTT.

This rearrangement joins TRBV5-1 to TRBJ2-1, with D possibly TRBD2 on 5 matching bases. CDR1 is SGHRS, CDR2 YFSETQ, per germline. This CDR3 region has 17 residues. Trimming removed 7 bases at V and 5 bases at J, with 25 bases between. The CDR3 DNA sequence: TGCGCCAGCGCTCCTTTCGGAGAGGGCTCGGTCCACAATGAGCAGTTCTTC. Translation gives CASAPFGEGSVHNEQFF. The variable domain in full, completed from reference TRBV5-1 and TRBJ2-1, reads KAGVTQTPRYLIKTRGQQVTLSCSPISGHRSVSWYQQTPGQGLQFLFEYFSETQRNKGNFPGRFSGRQFSNSRSEMNVSTLELGDSALYLCASAPFGEGSVHNEQFFGPGTRLTVL.

This rearrangement joins TRBV29-1 to TRBJ1-2, with TRBD1 as a possible D gene (6 bases). V lost 4 bases and J 4 bases, leaving 10 bases between the germline ends. The CDR3 is 12 residues long. The germline gives CDR1 SQVTM, CDR2 ANQGSEA. The CDR3 reads CSVAGASYGYTF. CDR3 nucleotide sequence: TGCAGCGTTGCAGGGGCGAGCTATGGCTACACCTTC.